Below, 9 T cell receptor beta chains from the same sample are listed, as sequenced in a study of T cells expressing NK-cell markers. TCRdb reprocessed the 5' RACE reads and reports one entry per CDR3 protein, with no DNA. With 550,000 or so distinct CDR3 sequences in the sample, the ten largest clones hold 3.5% to 4.5%. Input material: blood T cells: a sorted CD56 or NKG2C T cell subset, CD4+ or CD8+ T cells, or bulk PBMC T cells (not recorded which). Every receptor here comes from a man younger than 35 in good health.

The chain recombines TRBV6-2 or TRBV6-3 with TRBJ2-2; TCRdb's D call, TRBD1, is unchecked because there is no DNA. The CDR3 sequence is 15 residues long. Germline CDR1 is MNHEY and CDR2 is SVGEGT. CDR3 sequence reads: CASSSRQGPSGELFF.

This chain joins TRBV27 and TRBJ2-1. This CDR3 spans 13 amino acids. Germline lookup yields CDR1 MNHEY and CDR2 SMNVEV (reference sequence). The CDR3 here is CASSIAGNNEQFF.

The chain has TRBV7-9 and TRBJ2-2; no DNA is available, so the TRBD1 call from TCRdb remains unchecked. Germline V gene data show CDR1 as SEHNR and CDR2 as FQNEAQ (reference sequence). The CDR3 sequence is 14 residues long. The CDR3: CASSRDSSTGELFF.

The chain employs TRBV5-6 and TRBJ2-2. This CDR3 is 16 amino acids long. From germline, CDR1 is SGHDT and CDR2 YYEEEE. The CDR3 protein is CASSFGRSLNTGELFF.

The gene calls are TRBV11-2 and TRBJ2-2; TCRdb selects TRBD1, and the lack of DNA leaves this call unchecked. CDR3 length equals 14 residues. Germline loops: CDR1 SGHAT, CDR2 FQNNGV. The CDR3 here is CASSSRGSAGELFF.

The rearrangement uses TRBV18 and TRBJ2-7; without DNA, the TCRdb call of TRBD2 cannot be checked. CDR3 length equals 17 residues. Germline values: CDR1 KGHSH, CDR2 LQKENI. The chain's CDR3 is CASSPFEAVTLSYEQYF.

The chain employs TRBV14 and TRBJ2-3; TCRdb indicates TRBD2, and absent DNA this call remains unverified. The germline V gene has CDR1 SGHDN and CDR2 FVKESK. The CDR3 length is 16 residues. This CDR3 reads CASSQDVGLEVDTQYF.

The chain employs TRBV7-3 and TRBJ2-2; TCRdb reports TRBD2, a call that lacks DNA to check it against. The CDR3 has 16 amino acids. CDR1 and CDR2 from the germline V gene are SGHTA and FQGTGA. The chain's CDR3 is CASSTGGRRDTGELFF.

The rearrangement joins TRBV11-2 to TRBJ2-6. The CDR3 loop spans 16 amino acids. In germline, CDR1 is SGHAT, CDR2 FQNNGV. The CDR3 loop reads CASSLDGAAGANVLTF.